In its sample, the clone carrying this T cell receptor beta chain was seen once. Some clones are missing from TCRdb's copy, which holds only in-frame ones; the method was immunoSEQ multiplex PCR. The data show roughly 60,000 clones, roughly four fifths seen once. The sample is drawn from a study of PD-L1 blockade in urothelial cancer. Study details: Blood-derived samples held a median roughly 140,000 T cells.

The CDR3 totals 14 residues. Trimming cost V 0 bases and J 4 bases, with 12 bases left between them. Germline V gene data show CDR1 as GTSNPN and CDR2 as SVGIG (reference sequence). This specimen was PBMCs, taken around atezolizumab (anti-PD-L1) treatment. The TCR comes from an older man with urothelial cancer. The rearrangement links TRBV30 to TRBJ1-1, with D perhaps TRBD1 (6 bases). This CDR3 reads CAWSVIGTFTEAFF. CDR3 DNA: TGTGCCTGGAGTGTAATTGGGACATTCACTGAAGCTTTCTTT.